This T cell receptor beta chain was observed in a study of identical twins. V was shortened by 0 bases and J by 8 bases, with 13 bases between the two germline ends. CDR1 is LGHNA and CDR2 is YNFKEQ in the germline V gene. The CDR3 has 15 amino acids. MiXCR, applied by TCRdb to the 5' RACE reads, yields one record per CDR3 protein. The data show under 900,000 distinct CDR3 sequences, with 18% seen just once and around 12% held by the top ten. These data are also associated with another study on T cells expressing NK-cell markers.

The receptor comes from a young woman in good health. The rearrangement uses TRBV4-2 and TRBJ2-2; D gene ambiguous. Sequencing was carried out using PBMCs. This chain's CDR3 is CASSQDVRGLGELFF. CDR3 nucleotide sequence: TGTGCCAGCAGCCAAGACGTGAGAGGCTTGGGGGAGCTGTTTTTT.